Described below is a single T cell receptor (beta chain) sequence and its context. This clone was detected a few times. The specificity of this receptor is unknown. Base qualities were left out, and no much larger clone turns up one base away. Donors were healthy HIV-negative adults with no recently reported acute infections or vaccinations. All donors were Caucasian adults living in Nashville, Tennessee, USA. CD4+ T cells were enriched by magnetic negative selection; naive cells were then positively selected on CD45RA, and the negative fraction formed the memory subset. Blood was collected by leukapheresis, and PBMCs were isolated by Ficoll-Histopaque density gradient centrifugation and then cryopreserved in liquid nitrogen vapor phase. Purity and quantity of every magnetically sorted T cell population were checked by analytical flow cytometry. From each sorted fraction, genomic DNA was isolated and quantified by UV absorbance on a Nanodrop 2000c.

Using the deep immunoSEQ assay, TCR CDR3 regions were amplified from genomic DNA by multiplex PCR. Genomic DNA extracted from each cell subset was distributed evenly over all wells of several immunoSEQ 96-well plates, and each plate served as one replicate. Each replicate PCR for sorted subsets received about 0.2 ug genomic DNA, equal to around 32,000 T cell genomes. Purified libraries were quantified with a Qubit 3.0 fluorometer, sized on a Bioanalyzer 2100, and re-quantified with the KAPA Library Quantification kit. Every immunoSEQ 96-well plate was sequenced on a dedicated single-read 150-cycle Illumina NextSeq 550 flow cell. Under the source paper's analysis protocol: Because the immunoSEQ output included only junctional sequences and no quality scores, the filtering could not be the same as the filtering used for full-length reads. To assign V/J genes and CDR3, sequences were annotated against IMGT germline references using PyIR, a Python wrapper for IgBLAST v1.9. Reads with weak V/J assignments (E-value above 1e-6), missing CDR3, stop codons, out-of-frame junctions, or ambiguous translated residues were removed. V3J clonotypes were defined by identical inferred V gene, J gene, and CDR3 amino acid sequence. The percentage overlap between two repertoires was calculated by dividing the number of shared unique clonotypes by the size of the smaller repertoire. Three approaches were used to assess repertoire richness: RTK rarefaction, the Chao1 estimator, and Recon v2.1 estimates of unobserved clonotypes. Generation probabilities for all TCRbeta clonotypes obtained by the gDNA method from a few donors were computed using OLGA. Held by TCRdb, this immuneACCESS table contains in-frame sequences only and omits some clones. Under half of the omission traces to an unresolved V gene where checked; the cause of the rest is unknown. V, J and clone size reflect that table, while D and trimming were determined from the DNA. This sample has about 1 million clones in its table, and about 77% of those were observed once. The ten largest clones take up approximately 1.5% of the sample.

The sample comes from a study of shared clonotypes between healthy human individuals (TCRdb year 2020). A note on the overall study: Two women and a few men aged 18 to 49 years were included in the cohort. Per donor, three plates each were used for CD4 naive and CD4 memory, two for CD8 naive, and one for CD8 memory. To estimate repertoire size and how much clonotypes are shared between individuals, the study performed deep sequencing of blood TCR repertoires from about 5 healthy adults. To increase sequencing depth and limit assay-specific biases, different laboratories used diverse techniques to prepare libraries and sequence TCR repertoires. Between about 0.94 and 10 billion PBMCs per donor were obtained by leukapheresis.

The germline V gene yields MNHNS for CDR1 and SASEGT for CDR2. Including the terminal cysteine and phenylalanine, the CDR3 comprises 15 residues. Just the 45-base CDR3 DNA is kept, in frame starting at base 1. Germline trimming: 4 bases from V, 4 bases from J; junction bases outside gene matches: 5. Broader findings and caveats from the paper: Sampling was restricted to blood, and TCR repertoires in tissues likely differ from the TCR repertoires found in blood. Rarefaction of sorted-subset datasets indicated incomplete sequencing despite the large sequencing depth. Pairwise subsampling indicated that sequencing depth was expected to affect the degree of clonotype sharing among donors. Estimated clonotype richness was generally larger for naive than for memory subsets. Sharing across several donors was observed for approximately 5% of naive CD4, less than 4% of naive CD8, around 2.5% of memory CD4, and around 0.44% of memory CD8 clonotypes. Because the study included only a small number of donors, the genetic and exposure-history diversity represented was limited. Compared with non-shared clonotypes, clonotypes shared by all four sorted-subset donors had higher generation probabilities.

This clonotype originated in a man between 18 and 35 years old in good health. Source material: memory CD4+ T cells sorted from blood. The label giving this sample's cell subset or site can be read as: CD45RA-negative fraction. The sequence joins TRBV6-1 to TRBJ2-2; a stretch of 8 junction bases matches TRBD1. The encoded CDR3 is CASSGARGRTGELFF. The sequenced DNA is TGTGCCAGCAGTGGAGCCAGGGGGCGCACCGGGGAGCTGTTTTTT.